The 21 T cell receptor beta chains listed next were all sequenced from one sample in a study of immune heterogeneity within non-small cell lung tumors. It was a multiplex PCR that amplified TCR beta CDR3, with 32 V and 13 J primers. TCRdb re-analysed the multiplex PCR reads in MiXCR, keeping a single row per CDR3 protein. The sample lists a few thousand distinct CDR3 sequences, roughly 21% occurring once. The template for each sample was around 540 ng of genomic DNA, which had been extracted from bulk tumor tissue. Taken during surgery, several biopsies per primary tumor were spaced as far apart as possible within the tumor mass. Patients underwent curative surgery for untreated, newly diagnosed non-small cell lung cancer. The sample was lung tumor tissue. Source of these receptors: a man aged 70 or older with non-small cell lung cancer.

A few counts support this clonotype. The chain uses TRBV4-1 and TRBJ2-5; D is ambiguous. This CDR3 has 16 residues. The germline V gene encodes CDR1 MGHRA and CDR2 YSYEKL. Trimming took off 0 bases at V and 2 bases at J, with 13 bases between the two ends. This CDR3 reads CASSQDMGVGQETQYF. DNA of the CDR3: TGCGCCAGCAGCCAAGATATGGGTGTAGGGCAAGAGACCCAGTACTTC.

To note about this clonotype: It may be a read error: a sequence one base away is much more abundant. J is TRBJ1-2 and V is TRBV7-9; D unclear. V lost 4 bases and J 4 bases, leaving 13 bases between the germline ends. The length of the CDR3 is 14 residues. Germline loops: CDR1 SEHNR, CDR2 FQNEAQ (reference sequence). The CDR3 loop is CASSSLGAVYGYTF. CDR3 in DNA: TGTGCCAGCAGCTCCCTGGGTGCCGTCTATGGCTACACCTTC.

Within the sample, this clonotype is medium-sized (0.01 to 0.1%). The J gene is TRBJ1-2, the V gene TRBV20-1; D gene uncertain. V shed 6 bases and J shed 4 bases, with 15 bases lying between them. Germline CDR1 DFQATT, CDR2 SNEGSKA (reference sequence). The CDR3 totals 13 residues. The CDR3 region has the DNA TGCAGTGCCTCCTCTGGGCTCACCTATGGCTACACCTTC. Translating gives CSASSGLTYGYTF.

The chain uses TRBV6-1 and TRBJ2-4; D is ambiguous. The ends were cut back, 4 bases at V and 10 bases at J, with 11 bases in the middle. Germline CDR1 is MNHNS and CDR2 is SASEGT. The CDR3 runs 12 residues. CDR3 in DNA: TGTGCCAGCAGTGTCTTTTATGGTATTCAGTACTTC. Protein product: CASSVFYGIQYF.

The genes are TRBV5-1 and TRBJ2-2; tentative D call: TRBD1 (6 bases). This CDR3 spans 15 amino acids. The germline V gene has CDR1 SGHRS and CDR2 YFSETQ. V lost 3 bases to trimming and J lost 6 bases, with 15 bases between them. Here the CDR3 reads CASSWGNRDPGELFF. The CDR3 DNA sequence: TGCGCCAGCAGCTGGGGAAACAGGGATCCCGGGGAGCTGTTTTTT.

This clonotype is medium-sized (0.01 to 0.1%) by share. This chain links TRBV7-9 with TRBJ2-7, with 10 bases lining up with TRBD2. Germline assignment: CDR1 SEHNR and CDR2 FQNEAQ (reference sequence). The CDR3 runs to 16 residues. V shed 1 base and J 5 bases; nucleotides not matched to a gene: 8. CDR3 residues: CASSLGRLAGAHEQYF. As DNA, the CDR3 is TGTGCCAGCAGCTTAGGAAGACTAGCGGGTGCCCACGAGCAGTACTTC.

This clonotype has more than one count but fewer than ten. The V and J genes are TRBV6-1 and TRBJ2-5, with 10 bases that match TRBD2. Germline CDR1 is MNHNS and CDR2 is SASEGT. The CDR3 is 15 residues long. V trimming: 1 base; J trimming: 4 bases; junction bases outside the gene matches: 3. The CDR3, as DNA: TGTGCCAGCAGTGAAGAAGCGGGGGGGCCAGAGACCCAGTACTTC. It yields the protein CASSEEAGGPETQYF.

With respect to this clonotype: With a much larger clone just one base away, this may be a read error. J is TRBJ2-5 and V is TRBV11-2; D perhaps matches TRBD2 (5 bases). Near its end, the DNA agrees better with TRBJ2-1, so the J call may be wrong. Germline V lookup: CDR1 SGHAT, CDR2 FQNNGV. The CDR3 totals 15 residues. The CDR3 loop reads CASSYEELVVNEQFF. CDR3 bases: TGTGCCAGCAGCTACGAGGAACTAGTTGTCAATGAGCAGTTCTTC.

This clonotype was observed a handful of times. The V call is TRBV28, the J call TRBJ2-5; 8 bases fit TRBD1. After removal of 1 base from V and 5 bases from J, the junction contained 12 bases not matched to a gene. Germline V CDR1 and CDR2: MDHEN, SYDVKM. The CDR3 is 17 amino acids. CDR3 sequence reads: CASSLSLNRGVSETQYF. CDR3 in DNA: TGTGCCAGCAGTTTATCCCTAAACAGGGGGGTCTCGGAGACCCAGTACTTC. Full variable domain (missing parts from reference TRBV28 and TRBJ2-5): DVKVTQSSRYLVKRTGEKVFLECVQDMDHENMFWYRQDPGLGLRLIYFSYDVKMKEKGDIPEGYSVSREKKERFSLILESASTNQTSMYLCASSLSLNRGVSETQYFGPGTRLLVL.

This clonotype is classed as large. The chain employs TRBV6-5 and TRBJ1-1; weak D call: TRBD1 (6 bases). Trimming took 1 base from V and 0 from J, leaving 18 bases between them. The CDR3 sequence is 18 residues long. Germline CDR1 reads MNHEY; CDR2 reads SVGAGI. The CDR3 nucleotides read TGTGCCAGCAGTTACTGGCCCCAGGGGAGAGGAATGAACACTGAAGCTTTCTTT. Residues: CASSYWPQGRGMNTEAFF.

This clonotype was seen a single time. The gene calls are TRBV9 and TRBJ2-3; 8 nucleotides line up with TRBD2. Per the germline V gene, CDR1 is SGDLS and CDR2 is YYNGEE. J was trimmed by 2 bases and V by 3 bases; bases with no gene match: 5. This CDR3 region has 15 residues. In DNA form, the CDR3 reads TGTGCCAGCAGCGCGCAGACTAGCGCCACAGATACGCAGTATTTT. Residues: CASSAQTSATDTQYF.

As regards this clonotype: This may be a read error: a much more frequent sequence differs by one nucleotide. The rearrangement links TRBV2 to TRBJ2-7; D gene ambiguous. V was shortened by 2 bases and J by 2 bases, with 13 bases between the two germline ends. The germline V gene has CDR1 SNHLY and CDR2 FYNNEI. The CDR3 is 15 amino acids. The CDR3 loop is CASSEKLARPYEQYF. In DNA, the CDR3 is TGTGCCAGCAGTGAAAAGCTGGCACGCCCCTACGAGCAGTACTTC. Filled out from reference TRBV2 and TRBJ2-7, the complete variable domain reads EPEVTQTPSHQVTQMGQEVILRCVPISNHLYFYWYRQILGQKVEFLVSFYNNEISEKSEIFDDQFSVERPDGSNFTLKIRSTKLEDSAMYFCASSEKLARPYEQYFGPGTRLTVT.

This clonotype is medium-sized (0.01 to 0.1%) by share. V is TRBV11-2 and J is TRBJ2-1, with 11 bases fitting TRBD2. The CDR3 sequence is 15 residues long. The V and J ends lost 5 bases and 10 bases, in that order; junction bases with no gene match: 10. Per germline, CDR1 SGHAT and CDR2 FQNNGV. CDR3 sequence (DNA): TGTGCCAGCAGCCCTACTAGCGGGGGCTATCGGGAGCAGTTCTTC. Protein: CASSPTSGGYREQFF.

This clonotype counts as medium-sized. The CDR3 loop is CASSLDTSTDTQYF. The CDR3 DNA reads TGTGCCAGCAGCTTAGACACTAGCACAGATACGCAGTATTTT. This chain joins TRBV7-9 and TRBJ2-3; D gene ambiguous. The V and J ends lost 1 base and 0 bases respectively, with 5 bases between them. The length of the CDR3 is 14 residues. Germline CDR1 SEHNR, CDR2 FQNEAQ (reference sequence).

By share, this clonotype counts as medium-sized. The DNA for the CDR3 is TGTGCCAGCAGGGGACAGACTTGGAACTATGGCTACACCTTC. Its protein is CASRGQTWNYGYTF. The V and J genes are TRBV6-1 and TRBJ1-2, with 7 bases aligning to TRBD1. Germline V lookup: CDR1 MNHNS, CDR2 SASEGT. Trimming cost V 6 bases and J 2 bases; bases outside gene matches: 6. The CDR3 runs to 14 residues.

The J gene is TRBJ2-7, the V gene TRBV25-1; D is undetermined. Germline CDR1 reads MGHDK; CDR2 reads SYGVNS. The CDR3 has 15 residues. The ends were cut back, 4 bases at V and 4 bases at J, with 17 bases in the middle. CDR3 sequence: CASSGLRGGRYEQYF. The CDR3 DNA sequence: TGTGCCAGCAGTGGCCTGAGAGGTGGAAGGTACGAGCAGTACTTC.

About this clonotype itself: It may be a read error: a sequence one base away is much more abundant. The V gene is TRBV28, the J gene TRBJ1-2; D call uncertain. The CDR3 consists of 13 residues. Germline CDR1 MDHEN, CDR2 SYDVKM. DNA of the CDR3: TGTTCCACTCGTTTTCCCGTTAACTATGGCTACACCTTC. This codes for CSTRFPVNYGYTF.

This clonotype is judged medium-sized. V usage is TRBV27 and J usage is TRBJ2-7, with D possibly TRBD2 on 5 matching bases. The CDR3 totals 16 residues. Germline CDR1 MNHEY, CDR2 SMNVEV (reference sequence). Between the trimmed V and J ends, which lost 5 bases and 7 bases, there was a span of 24 bases. CDR3 protein: CASSPTGLSTPVEQYF. The CDR3 DNA sequence: TGTGCCAGCAGTCCTACTGGACTTTCCACCCCCGTGGAGCAGTACTTC.

This clonotype was counted between two and nine times. The rearrangement links TRBV28 to TRBJ2-3; 8 bases line up with TRBD1. Germline V gene lookup returns CDR1 MDHEN and CDR2 SYDVKM. The CDR3 is made up of 15 amino acids. V dropped 6 bases and J dropped 2; count of bases not matched to a gene: 7. Written as DNA, the CDR3 is TGTGCCAGCAGACCAGGGGGCCCCTACACAGATACGCAGTATTTT. Translating gives CASRPGGPYTDTQYF.

This clonotype was found a few times. V and J are TRBV7-8 and TRBJ2-5; D might be TRBD2 (5 bases). The ends were cut back, 5 bases at V and 3 bases at J, with 19 bases in the middle. Germline CDR1 SGHVS, CDR2 FQNEAQ. The CDR3 has 16 amino acids. CDR3 amino acids: CASSPRVSAGEETQYF. In nucleotides, the CDR3 is TGTGCCAGCAGCCCAAGGGTGAGCGCCGGGGAAGAGACCCAGTACTTC.

A few counts support this clonotype. The V gene is TRBV5-6, the J gene TRBJ1-5; TRBD1 matches 10 bases. CDR1 is SGHDT, CDR2 YYEEEE, per germline. The CDR3 contains 18 residues. The trim removed 6 bases at V and 3 bases at J, leaving 15 bases unmatched. CDR3 sequence (DNA): TGTGCCAGCACCCAGACGCGTGGGACAGGGGTAATCAATCAGCCCCAGCATTTT. Amino acids: CASTQTRGTGVINQPQHF.